These T cell receptor beta chains were read from a single sample in a study of cytomegalovirus exposure and HLA in healthy donors. Generated by immunoSEQ multiplex PCR, the TCRdb table keeps only in-frame clones and is missing some. The table records approximately 100,000 clones, approximately 80% of them present only once. The specimen sequenced was PBMCs. The receptors were sampled from a woman aged 18 to 35 in good health and CMV-seronegative. Each CDR3 is given without its conserved first and last residue. Part of the rows lack a size; the others show once, few, many or a class for expanded clones.

clone_size: once; v_call: TRBV7-3; cdr3_length: 11; cdr3_aa: ASSFTGHNEQF
clone_size: .; v_call: TRBV6-1; cdr3_length: 11; cdr3_aa: ASSERELREAF
clone_size: once; v_call: TRBV6-1; cdr3_length: 13; cdr3_aa: ASNPLAGGRNEQF
clone_size: .; v_call: TRBV4-1; cdr3_length: 12; cdr3_aa: ASSPSTVNTEAF
clone_size: .; v_call: TRBV11-3; cdr3_length: 13; cdr3_aa: ASSLRLAVYNEQF
clone_size: .; v_call: TRBV5-1; cdr3_length: 12; cdr3_aa: ASSLVPGNTEAF
clone_size: .; v_call: TRBV7-2; cdr3_length: 12; cdr3_aa: ASSHPVYGSPLH
clone_size: once; v_call: TRBV30; cdr3_length: 16; cdr3_aa: AWSPKPSTGLIYDEQF
clone_size: .; v_call: TRBV4-3; cdr3_length: 12; cdr3_aa: ASSQGLEVQTQY
clone_size: .; v_call: TRBV5-1; cdr3_length: 13; cdr3_aa: ASRLAVSVYNEQF
clone_size: once; v_call: TRBV5-6; cdr3_length: 13; cdr3_aa: ASSRRTGEHYGYT
clone_size: once; v_call: TRBV10-3; cdr3_length: 12; cdr3_aa: AISESTAGETQY
clone_size: .; v_call: TRBV14; cdr3_length: 12; cdr3_aa: ASSQAGGGGGYT
clone_size: .; v_call: TRBV2; cdr3_length: 13; cdr3_aa: ASSAGQGDRYGYT
clone_size: .; v_call: TRBV11-2; cdr3_length: 13; cdr3_aa: ASSIGGASYNEQF
clone_size: .; v_call: TRBV7-9; cdr3_length: 13; cdr3_aa: ASSPGTGRDDTQY
clone_size: .; v_call: TRBV28; cdr3_length: 14; cdr3_aa: ASSFKRGSSNQPQH
clone_size: .; v_call: TRBV27; cdr3_length: 15; cdr3_aa: ASSLFLPRGHNQPQH
clone_size: .; v_call: TRBV7-9; cdr3_length: 15; cdr3_aa: STCCGVRTGKTDTQY
clone_size: .; v_call: TRBV6-5; cdr3_length: 11; cdr3_aa: ASSYELSYEQY
clone_size: .; v_call: TRBV7-9; cdr3_length: 14; cdr3_aa: SSRSTDRWSSYEQY
clone_size: .; v_call: TRBV18; cdr3_length: 11; cdr3_aa: ASSPDSYQPQH
clone_size: .; v_call: TRBV7-9; cdr3_length: 12; cdr3_aa: SSSPPIEVGTQY
clone_size: .; v_call: TRBV7-9; cdr3_length: 11; cdr3_aa: ASSLGGHNEQF
clone_size: .; v_call: TRBV28; cdr3_length: 10; cdr3_aa: ASVIGGTEAF
clone_size: once; v_call: TRBV27; cdr3_length: 13; cdr3_aa: ASSPGTSGVDTQY
clone_size: few; v_call: TRBV27; cdr3_length: 12; cdr3_aa: ASSIGQTNSPLH
clone_size: once; v_call: TRBV5-6; cdr3_length: 13; cdr3_aa: ASSLVRIRNYGYT
clone_size: .; v_call: TRBV19; cdr3_length: 13; cdr3_aa: ASSIPGERYNEQF
clone_size: .; v_call: TRBV11-2; cdr3_length: 12; cdr3_aa: ASSLAGGTDTQY
clone_size: .; v_call: TRBV7-9; cdr3_length: 13; cdr3_aa: ASSPQGLPFNEQF
clone_size: .; v_call: TRBV6-1; cdr3_length: 11; cdr3_aa: ASSESQLDTQY
clone_size: .; v_call: TRBV29-1; cdr3_length: 12; cdr3_aa: SVEVDGGISEQY
clone_size: .; v_call: TRBV6-6; cdr3_length: 12; cdr3_aa: ASSYYSDNSPLH
clone_size: .; v_call: TRBV6-5; cdr3_length: 12; cdr3_aa: ASSRKTGRTEAF
clone_size: .; v_call: TRBV4-1; cdr3_length: 13; cdr3_aa: ASSQFDSINEKLF
clone_size: .; v_call: TRBV6-1; cdr3_length: 11; cdr3_aa: ASRKGVSYEQY
clone_size: .; v_call: TRBV6-6; cdr3_length: 11; cdr3_aa: ASSYSKLFEAF
clone_size: .; v_call: TRBV29-1; cdr3_length: 13; cdr3_aa: SVYVSGEGTGELF
clone_size: .; v_call: TRBV6-5; cdr3_length: 11; cdr3_aa: ASSYGKDYGYT
clone_size: once; v_call: TRBV30; cdr3_length: 14; cdr3_aa: AWSVVRGSYNSPLH
clone_size: .; v_call: TRBV5-6; cdr3_length: 11; cdr3_aa: ASSLAGLNTQY
clone_size: .; v_call: TRBV9; cdr3_length: 10; cdr3_aa: ASSEEQGTQY
clone_size: .; v_call: TRBV11-2; cdr3_length: 10; cdr3_aa: ASSSEGIEQF
clone_size: .; v_call: TRBV27; cdr3_length: 12; cdr3_aa: ASSLSSTNNEQF
clone_size: .; v_call: TRBV7-3; cdr3_length: 14; cdr3_aa: ASRQLRDTPNYGYT
clone_size: once; v_call: TRBV6-1; cdr3_length: 11; cdr3_aa: ASSGTRYQPQH
clone_size: once; v_call: TRBV21-1; cdr3_length: 10; cdr3_aa: ANSQGNYGYT